These 25 T cell receptor beta chains were sequenced from one sample in a study of technical replicates of blood from a handful of donors. Profiling relied on immunoSEQ multiplex PCR, and the TCRdb table lists in-frame clones only, not all of them. The table includes under 95,000 clones, roughly 96% detected once. The source material was T cells isolated from PBMCs. Receptor source: a human donor in good health.

The chain recombines TRBV5-4 with TRBJ2-7; 7 nucleotides align to TRBD2. After removal of 0 bases from V and 4 bases from J, the junction contained 1 base not matched to a gene. CDR3 length equals 13 residues. Germline loops: CDR1 SGHNT, CDR2 YYREEE (reference sequence). CDR3 sequence (DNA): TGTGCCAGCAGCTTGGGGGGGGGTTACGAGCAGTACTTC. This encodes CASSLGGGYEQYF.

The chain has TRBV6-1 and TRBJ2-7; 8 nucleotides agree with TRBD1. Trimming took 4 bases from V and 2 from J; bases not matched to a gene: 10. CDR1 is MNHNS, CDR2 SASEGT, per germline. The CDR3 length is 16 residues. CDR3 amino acids: CASSAEPGQATYEQYF. DNA of the CDR3: TGTGCCAGCAGTGCTGAACCGGGACAGGCAACCTACGAGCAGTACTTC.

The chain recombines TRBV10-3 with TRBJ2-1; TRBD2 aligns across 14 bases. Germline V gene data show CDR1 as ENHRY and CDR2 as SYGVKD. V was pared by 6 bases and J by 8 bases, with 3 bases of the junction left unmatched. This CDR3 region has 14 residues. CDR3 protein: CAIRTSGGAHEQFF. The CDR3 DNA reads as TGTGCCATCAGGACTAGCGGGGGGGCCCATGAGCAGTTCTTC.

V and J are TRBV28 and TRBJ2-7; 8 bases are shared with TRBD1. CDR3 length: 14 amino acids. Germline-derived CDR1 and CDR2 are MDHEN and SYDVKM. The V segment lost 5 bases and the J segment 1 base; nucleotides outside the gene matches: 4. CDR3 in amino acids: CASSPQGASYEQYF. The DNA of the CDR3 is TGTGCCAGCAGTCCCCAGGGGGCGTCCTACGAGCAGTACTTC.

This clone has more than one count but fewer than ten. The J gene is TRBJ2-1, the V gene TRBV7-9; D possibly corresponds to TRBD2 (6 bases). V gave up 2 bases and J gave up 7 bases, with 6 bases separating them. The germline V gene has CDR1 SEHNR and CDR2 FQNEAQ (reference sequence). CDR3 size: 12 residues. Here the CDR3 DNA reads TGTGCCAGCAGCTTACGGGAGAATGAGCAGTTCTTC. The encoded protein is CASSLRENEQFF.

The chain couples TRBV6-1 to TRBJ2-3, with a weak D call TRBD1 (5 bases). The length of the CDR3 is 13 residues. Looked up from germline, CDR1 is MNHNS and CDR2 is SASEGT. V was pared by 4 bases and J by 4 bases, with 9 bases between. The CDR3 loop is CASSGGSPDTQYF. DNA of the CDR3: TGTGCCAGCAGTGGGGGCAGCCCAGATACGCAGTATTTT.

This clone showed up just once. V is TRBV28 and J is TRBJ2-2; perhaps TRBD1 as D (5 bases). The CDR3 spans 14 residues. Germline V gene data show CDR1 as MDHEN and CDR2 as SYDVKM. V lost 7 bases to trimming and J lost 0 bases, with 9 bases between them. The CDR3 loop reads CASKGRSNTGELFF. CDR3 DNA: TGTGCCAGCAAGGGGCGTTCGAACACCGGGGAGCTGTTTTTT.

The chain employs TRBV29-1 and TRBJ1-2, with D possibly being TRBD1 (6 bases). CDR1 SQVTM and CDR2 ANQGSEA come from the germline V gene. V was cut by 4 bases and J by 8 bases, with 17 bases left in between. The length of the CDR3 is 13 residues. CDR3 sequence: CSVGRSGEGGYTF. In DNA, the CDR3 is TGCAGCGTTGGTCGATCAGGGGAGGGCGGCTACACCTTC.

V is TRBV11-2 and J is TRBJ1-1; a possible D gene is TRBD1 (6 bases). Deletions cut 4 bases from V and 0 bases from J, with 15 bases between. The CDR3 sequence is 16 residues long. Germline CDR1 is SGHAT and CDR2 is FQNNGV. The CDR3 DNA reads TGTGCCAGCAGCTACCAGGGGTCCGCGTTGAACACTGAAGCTTTCTTT. Translating it yields CASSYQGSALNTEAFF.

This clone occurred once. CDR3 in DNA: TGCGCCAGCCGACAGGGCGTGCATGGCTACACCTTC. Translating gives CASRQGVHGYTF. This sequence joins TRBV5-1 and TRBJ1-2; 7 nucleotides agree with TRBD1. The CDR3 has 12 amino acids. Germline-derived CDR1 and CDR2 are SGHRS and YFSETQ. V lost 7 bases, J lost 6 bases, and 6 bases stayed unmatched.

The CDR3, as DNA: TGTGCCAGCAGTTTATGGGGGGAGGGCAATGAGCAGTTCTTC. Its translation is CASSLWGEGNEQFF. This rearrangement joins TRBV28 to TRBJ2-1; 7 bases match TRBD2. Trimming took 0 bases from V and 6 from J; bases not matched to a gene: 2. The CDR3 has 14 amino acids. Germline CDR1 MDHEN, CDR2 SYDVKM.

V usage is TRBV11-3 and J usage is TRBJ2-1; a weak D match, TRBD1 (8 bases). Trimming left V 5 bases short and J 9 bases short, with 14 bases between. Germline V gene lookup returns CDR1 SGHNT and CDR2 YENEEA. This CDR3 is 13 amino acids long. CDR3: CASSTTGEGEQFF. The CDR3 coding sequence is TGTGCCAGCAGCACGACAGGGGAGGGTGAGCAGTTCTTC.

The CDR3 nucleotides read TGCGCCAGCAGCTCCCGCGCCCTCAGGGCCCAGTACTTC. Translating it yields CASSSRALRAQYF. This chain joins TRBV5-1 and TRBJ2-5, with D possibly TRBD1 on 5 matching bases. This CDR3 has 13 residues. The V and J ends lost 3 bases and 9 bases respectively, with 15 bases between them. Germline CDR1 and CDR2: SGHRS and YFSETQ.

J is TRBJ2-5 and V is TRBV7-9; D perhaps matches TRBD1 (6 bases). CDR1 and CDR2 (germline): SEHNR, FQNEAQ (reference sequence). The ends were cut back, 5 bases at V and 2 bases at J, with 9 bases in the middle. The length of the CDR3 is 13 residues. CDR3 DNA: TGTGCCAGCAGCCTAGGACAGCAAGAGACCCAGTACTTC. This sequence encodes CASSLGQQETQYF. The entire variable domain, with the rest obtained from reference TRBV7-9 and TRBJ2-5, is as follows: DTGVSQNPRHKITKRGQNVTFRCDPISEHNRLYWYRQTLGQGPEFLTYFQNEAQLEKSRLLSDRFSAERPKGSFSTLEIQRTEQGDSAMYLCASSLGQQETQYFGPGTRLLVL.

The chain is built from TRBV7-9 and TRBJ2-1; 7 bases are shared with TRBD2. Germline loops: CDR1 SEHNR, CDR2 FQNEAQ (reference sequence). The CDR3 has 16 residues. Unmatched junction bases numbered 12, after V lost 1 base and J lost 9 bases. CDR3 DNA: TGTGCCAGCAGCTTAGATGGGGGGGGGTCGCTTATTGAGCAGTTCTTC. It yields the protein CASSLDGGGSLIEQFF.

The V gene is TRBV9, the J gene TRBJ2-1; 9 positions match TRBD2. The V gene's germline CDR1 is SGDLS and CDR2 YYNGEE. The CDR3 loop spans 16 amino acids. The V gene end was trimmed by 4 bases and the J gene end by 2 bases; junction bases not matched to a gene: 7. The CDR3 region is CASSFSGGLAYNEQFF. The CDR3 DNA follows: TGTGCCAGCAGCTTTAGCGGGGGTCTTGCCTACAATGAGCAGTTCTTC. The full variable domain, in which reference TRBV9 and TRBJ2-1 provide the parts outside the CDR3, is DSGVTQTPKHLITATGQRVTLRCSPRSGDLSVYWYQQSLDQGLQFLIQYYNGEERAKGNILERFSAQQFPDLHSELNLSSLELGDSALYFCASSFSGGLAYNEQFFGPGTRLTVL.

The chain combines TRBV5-1 with TRBJ2-7; 14 positions agree with TRBD2. There are 15 residues in the CDR3. V shed 4 bases and J 5 bases; nucleotides not matched to a gene: 5. Germline CDR1 and CDR2: SGHRS and YFSETQ. The CDR3 here is CASSPTGLAGDEQYF. The CDR3 coding sequence is TGCGCCAGCAGCCCAACGGGACTAGCGGGAGACGAGCAGTACTTC.

The rearrangement joins TRBV11-1 to TRBJ1-1; 10 bases agree with TRBD1. This CDR3 contains 16 residues. From germline, CDR1 is SGHAT and CDR2 FQDESV (reference sequence). J gave up 6 bases and V 6 bases, and 13 bases lay outside the gene matches. In DNA, the CDR3 is TGTGCCAGCAGTCGCCGGGACAGGGGAATTGGCGCTGAAGCTTTCTTT. Amino acid sequence: CASSRRDRGIGAEAFF.

The chain has TRBV11-2 and TRBJ1-2; 8 bases agree with TRBD1. V trimming: 2 bases; J trimming: 5 bases; junction bases outside the gene matches: 7. The CDR3 runs to 15 residues. CDR1 and CDR2 (germline): SGHAT, FQNNGV. The CDR3 region has the DNA TGTGCCAGCAGCTTACCAGGGGGCGCTCCGTATGGCTACACCTTC. This encodes CASSLPGGAPYGYTF.

This clone showed up just once. V and J are TRBV2 and TRBJ1-1; 7 bases align to TRBD1. Germline trimming cut 5 bases from V and 0 bases from J; bases unmatched to any gene: 3. This CDR3 region has 14 residues. Germline CDR1 SNHLY, CDR2 FYNNEI. This CDR3 is CASSSRGLNTEAFF. The CDR3 coding sequence is TGTGCCAGCAGTTCCAGGGGGTTGAACACTGAAGCTTTCTTT.

The chain links TRBV18 to TRBJ2-7; 8 bases are shared with TRBD1. The CDR3 length is 16 residues. J lost 1 base, V lost 1 base, and 6 bases had no gene match. Germline CDR1 is KGHSH and CDR2 is LQKENI. CDR3 protein: CASSPQDRAFSYEQYF. CDR3 in DNA: TGTGCCAGCTCACCACAGGACAGGGCATTTTCCTACGAGCAGTACTTC.

The chain carries TRBV9 and TRBJ1-2; D may be TRBD1 (6 bases). V was clipped by 3 bases and J by 5 bases, with 14 bases between them. The length of the CDR3 is 14 residues. Germline CDR1 reads SGDLS; CDR2 reads YYNGEE. The CDR3 loop reads CASSGGGGSYGYTF. As DNA, the CDR3 is TGTGCCAGCAGCGGGGGCGGGGGCTCGTATGGCTACACCTTC.

Comment on this clone: At one end the junction does not follow the germline gene, possibly because of a read error. The chain recombines TRBV2 with TRBJ1-2; TRBD1 might be the D (6 bases). The CDR3 is 15 amino acids. Germline V gene data show CDR1 as SNHLY and CDR2 as FYNNEI. CDR3 residues: CVSLRGAGRPYGYTF. DNA for the CDR3: TGCGTTTCCCTTCGGGGGGCAGGCCGACCTTATGGCTACACCTTC.

The chain employs TRBV28 and TRBJ1-4; 7 bases line up with TRBD1. Germline CDR1 MDHEN, CDR2 SYDVKM. The CDR3 covers 16 residues. Losses at the gene ends were 5 bases for V and 3 bases for J; bases not matched to a gene: 9. The CDR3 DNA sequence: TGTGCCAGCAGTGTCCTAGGGGGCAAGGCTAATGAAAAACTGTTTTTT. Translation: CASSVLGGKANEKLFF.

V gene TRBV6-5 combines with J gene TRBJ2-7; 7 positions agree with TRBD1. The germline CDR1 and CDR2 sequences are MNHEY and SVGAGI. There are 14 residues in the CDR3. V trimming: 5 bases; J trimming: 2 bases; junction bases outside the gene matches: 6. The CDR3 DNA reads as TGTGCCAGCAGTAGTCGACAGGGCCCCTACGAGCAGTACTTC. Encoded protein: CASSSRQGPYEQYF.